The 19 T cell receptor beta chains given below trace back to one sample, sequenced in a study of beta chain features in type 1 diabetes. Sequenced material consisted of expressed TCRB transcripts (all of the isolated RNA was reverse transcribed). TCRdb keeps only in-frame clones here, not all; method: immunoSEQ multiplex PCR. The sample lists roughly 300,000 clones, 7% to 9% seen once, with approximately 0.44% in the top ten. Sequences were obtained from central memory CD4+ T cells from blood. Source of these receptors: a young woman in good health.

This clone was picked up many times. This CDR3 reads CASSKRQGAPGNTIYF. The CDR3 region has the DNA TGTGCCAGCAGCAAAAGACAGGGGGCGCCGGGAAACACCATATATTTT. The chain is built from TRBV21-1 and TRBJ1-3; the table's D call, TRBD1, was not checked against the DNA. TRBV21-1 has pseudogene status. CDR3 size: 16 residues.

In its sample, this clone was seen a few times. The chain has TRBV7-2 and TRBJ2-1; the match to TRBD2 covers 8 bases. This CDR3 has 15 residues. J was trimmed by 4 bases and V by 1 base; bases with no gene match: 3. The germline V gene encodes CDR1 SGHTA and CDR2 FQGNSA. The CDR3: CASSLGSGGYNEQFF. The CDR3 nucleotides are TGTGCCAGCAGCTTAGGATCGGGAGGGTACAATGAGCAGTTCTTC. Using reference TRBV7-2 and TRBJ2-1 for the parts outside the CDR3, the full variable domain is GAGVSQSPSNKVTEKGKDVELRCDPISGHTALYWYRQSLGQGLEFLIYFQGNSAPDKSGLPSDRFSAERTGGSVSTLTIQRTQQEDSAVYLCASSLGSGGYNEQFFGPGTRLTVL.

The chain combines TRBV7-2 with TRBJ2-5, with TRBD2 matching 13 bases. V trimming: 5 bases; J trimming: 1 base; junction bases outside the gene matches: 1. The germline gives CDR1 SGHTA, CDR2 FQGNSA. The CDR3 covers 15 residues. The CDR3, as DNA: TGTGCCAGCAGCAGGACTAGCGGGGGCCAAGAGACCCAGTACTTC. Amino acids: CASSRTSGGQETQYF.

This clone showed up just a few times. J is TRBJ1-2 and V is TRBV11-2; possible D gene TRBD1, 5 bases. Germline CDR1 SGHAT, CDR2 FQNNGV. Trimming pared 0 bases from V and 8 bases from J, leaving 16 bases between. The CDR3 contains 15 residues. This CDR3 is CASSLDQAGRWGYTF. CDR3 DNA sequence: TGTGCCAGCAGCTTAGATCAGGCAGGGCGCTGGGGCTACACCTTC.

The J gene is TRBJ2-7, the V gene TRBV6-5; either TRBD1 or TRBD2 may supply D (5 bases each). Trimming took 10 bases from V and 0 from J, leaving 16 bases between them. The CDR3 extends over 14 amino acids. Germline V lookup: CDR1 MNHEY, CDR2 SVGAGI. The CDR3 DNA sequence: TGTGCCACCGCTACCGGGACGGGCTCCTACGAGCAGTACTTC. Protein sequence: CATATGTGSYEQYF.

This clone has more than one count but fewer than ten. V is TRBV9 and J is TRBJ2-7; D is possibly TRBD2 (5 bases). The germline V gene has CDR1 SGDLS and CDR2 YYNGEE. V shed 0 bases and J shed 2 bases, with 9 bases lying between them. The CDR3 loop spans 14 amino acids. CDR3 sequence reads: CASSVADGTYEQYF. The CDR3 coding sequence is TGTGCCAGCAGCGTAGCCGACGGGACCTACGAGCAGTACTTC.

This clone was seen a few times. In nucleotides, the CDR3 is TGTGCCAGCTCCCCCGCGGGAGGGCGCCACGAGCAGTACTTC. It yields the protein CASSPAGGRHEQYF. V usage is TRBV18 and J usage is TRBJ2-7, with 9 bases identical to TRBD2. CDR3 length: 14 residues. From germline, CDR1 is KGHSH and CDR2 LQKENI. The V segment lost 6 bases and the J segment 5 bases; nucleotides outside the gene matches: 8.

This chain connects TRBV7-9 to TRBJ2-3, with 11 bases that match TRBD2. CDR3 length: 14 amino acids. Germline assignment: CDR1 SEHNR and CDR2 FQNEAQ (reference sequence). V was clipped by 4 bases and J by 5 bases; unmatched bases: 2. The CDR3 region has the DNA TGTGCCAGCAGCTCACTAGCGGGAGAAGATACGCAGTATTTT. Its protein is CASSSLAGEDTQYF.

In this sample, this clone turned up a few times. The chain carries TRBV19 and TRBJ2-7, with no clear D. The CDR3 contains 15 residues. V dropped 1 base and J dropped 7 bases, with 17 bases sitting between them. Germline V gene lookup returns CDR1 LNHDA and CDR2 SQIVND (reference sequence). CDR3 DNA sequence: TGTGCCAGTAGTATAGTAGGAGACGCCAAATTGGAGCAGTACTTC. Its translation is CASSIVGDAKLEQYF.

V gene TRBV7-2 combines with J gene TRBJ1-5; no clear D gene. Looked up from germline, CDR1 is SGHTA and CDR2 is FQGNSA. V lost 1 base, J lost 7 bases, and 5 bases lay in between. The CDR3 extends over 12 amino acids. The CDR3 loop is CASSLGKQPQHF. Written as DNA, the CDR3 is TGTGCCAGCAGCTTAGGGAAGCAGCCCCAGCATTTT. The variable domain in full, with the rest retrieved from reference TRBV7-2 and TRBJ1-5, is GAGVSQSPSNKVTEKGKDVELRCDPISGHTALYWYRQSLGQGLEFLIYFQGNSAPDKSGLPSDRFSAERTGGSVSTLTIQRTQQEDSAVYLCASSLGKQPQHFGDGTRLSIL.

This clone was counted at least ten times. Other DNA sequences of this sample code for an identical CDR3. V usage is TRBV18 and J usage is TRBJ2-7; D perhaps matches TRBD2 (6 bases). The CDR3 sequence is 13 residues long. CDR1 is KGHSH and CDR2 is LQKENI in the germline V gene. The germline V and J ends were trimmed by 3 bases and 2 bases, with 8 bases remaining between them. CDR3: CASSPGLTYEQYF. CDR3 nucleotide sequence: TGTGCCAGCTCACCGGGACTCACCTACGAGCAGTACTTC. The full variable domain, completed using reference TRBV18 and TRBJ2-7, is NAGVMQNPRHLVRRRGQEARLRCSPMKGHSHVYWYRQLPEEGLKFMVYLQKENIIDESGMPKERFSAEFPKEGPSILRIQQVVRGDSAAYFCASSPGLTYEQYFGPGTRLTVT.

This clone appeared a few times. A much larger clone differs from this one at a single base, so this may be a read error. The chain couples TRBV5-6 to TRBJ1-1; D ambiguous. Germline V gives CDR1 SGHDT, CDR2 YYEEEE. V was clipped by 2 bases and J by 0 bases, with 5 bases between them. This CDR3 has 13 amino acids. The CDR3 loop is CASSLWVNTEAFF. The DNA for the CDR3 is TGTGCCAGCAGCTTATGGGTGAACACTGAAGCTTTCTTT.

In this sample, this clone turned up many times. The rearrangement links TRBV13 to TRBJ2-1; D is ambiguous. Germline values: CDR1 PRHDT, CDR2 FYEKMQ (reference sequence). The CDR3 runs 12 residues. The germline V and J ends were trimmed by 2 bases and 8 bases, with 7 bases remaining between them. CDR3 DNA sequence: TGTGCCAGCAGCTTAAGGCTATATGAGCAGTTCTTC. It codes for CASSLRLYEQFF.

This clone was seen a few times. The chain employs TRBV28 and TRBJ1-4, with 8 bases lining up with TRBD1. V trimming: 6 bases; J trimming: 8 bases; junction bases outside the gene matches: 8. The CDR3 spans 14 residues. Germline V lookup: CDR1 MDHEN, CDR2 SYDVKM. CDR3 in amino acids: CASSQGQDREKLFF. DNA for the CDR3: TGTGCCAGCAGCCAGGGACAGGACAGGGAAAAACTGTTTTTT.

This clone was seen a handful of times. This rearrangement joins TRBV29-1 to TRBJ1-1; the D gene is possibly TRBD1 (6 bases). V lost 3 bases to trimming and J lost 4 bases, with 9 bases between them. CDR1 is SQVTM and CDR2 is ANQGSEA in the germline V gene. The CDR3 spans 12 residues. The CDR3 nucleotides are TGCAGCGTTGAGTCAGGGGTCACTGAAGCTTTCTTT. It codes for CSVESGVTEAFF. Drawing the rest from reference TRBV29-1 and TRBJ1-1, the complete variable domain is SAVISQKPSRDICQRGTSLTIQCQVDSQVTMMFWYRQQPGQSLTLIATANQGSEATYESGFVIDKFPISRPNLTFSTLTVSNMSPEDSSIYLCSVESGVTEAFFGQGTRLTVV.

About this clone itself: Given a much more abundant clone one base away, this may be a read error. Other DNA sequences in the same sample also yield this CDR3. The V gene is TRBV7-9, the J gene TRBJ1-2; D possibly corresponds to TRBD1 (5 bases). Germline CDR1 is SEHNR and CDR2 is FQNEAQ (reference sequence). V shed 2 bases and J shed 4 bases, with 8 bases lying between them. This CDR3 spans 13 amino acids. CDR3 residues: CASSLRDGYGYTF. The CDR3 DNA sequence: TGTGCCAGCAGCTTAAGGGACGGCTATGGCTACACCTTC.

This clone was seen a few times. Within the sample, other DNA sequences also encode this same CDR3. The genes are TRBV29-1 and TRBJ2-7, with 8 bases matching TRBD1. Germline V gene lookup returns CDR1 SQVTM and CDR2 ANQGSEA. CDR3 length: 12 residues. After removal of 3 bases from V and 3 bases from J, the junction contained 1 base not matched to a gene. CDR3 sequence: CSVDGQGYEQYF. The CDR3 bases are TGCAGCGTTGACGGACAGGGCTACGAGCAGTACTTC.

V and J are TRBV27 and TRBJ1-5, with D possibly being TRBD1 (5 bases). CDR3 size: 15 residues. Germline assignment: CDR1 MNHEY and CDR2 SMNVEV (reference sequence). V lost 5 bases to trimming and J lost 0 bases, with 11 bases between them. This chain's CDR3 is CASSTGRHSNQPQHF. Here the CDR3 DNA reads TGTGCCAGCAGTACAGGAAGGCATAGCAATCAGCCCCAGCATTTT.

This clone was detected many times. The chain is built from TRBV5-6 and TRBJ2-3; D possibly corresponds to TRBD1 (6 bases). The V gene lost 4 bases and the J gene lost 3 bases, with 15 bases spanning the gap. CDR1 and CDR2 from the germline V gene are SGHDT and YYEEEE. The CDR3 runs 15 residues. CDR3 DNA: TGTGCCAGCAGCCTACGTACAGGGAGAACAGATACGCAGTATTTT. Protein: CASSLRTGRTDTQYF.